The 19 T cell receptor beta chains below come from one sample, sequenced in a study of T cell clonality in common variable immunodeficiency. Study-wide findings and caveats: Reportedly, TCR beta sequences from common variable immunodeficiency showed fewer deletions and N-nucleotide insertions.

Measured with immunoSEQ multiplex PCR; TCRdb has only the in-frame clones, and not every one. Listed for the sample are about 14,000 clones, none seen a single time. For these TCRs, the target antigens are not known. The sequenced material came from peripheral blood mononuclear cells. These receptors came from a human donor with common variable immunodeficiency.

This clone was seen a few times. The read finishes 3 residues shy of the CDR3 end, and the germline J gene is used to complete it. V is TRBV29-1 and J is TRBJ2-3; 9 bases match TRBD2. Germline lookup yields CDR1 SQVTM and CDR2 ANQGSEA. The trim removed 5 bases at V and 0 bases at J, leaving 3 bases unmatched. CDR3 length: 14 amino acids. CDR3 amino acids: CSVSGGFSTDTQYF. CDR3 DNA, as far as it was read: TGCAGCGTTAGCGGGGGGTTTAGCACAGATACG.

A word on this clone: The CDR3 end falls 3 residues outside the read, so it is completed with the germline J gene. The rearrangement uses TRBV18 and TRBJ2-3, with no clear D. The germline V gene encodes CDR1 KGHSH and CDR2 LQKENI. This CDR3 has 14 amino acids. The V gene lost 2 bases and the J gene lost 6 bases, with 12 bases spanning the gap. The CDR3 loop reads CASSPMPPRDTQYF. Partial CDR3 DNA: TGTGCCAGCTCACCAATGCCTCCCAGGGATACG.

This clone was counted only a few times. The read finishes 3 residues shy of the CDR3 end, and the germline J gene is used to complete it. The chain recombines TRBV30 with TRBJ2-5; perhaps TRBD1 as D (6 bases). The length of the CDR3 is 13 residues. Trimming shortened V by 5 bases and J by 5 bases, and 15 bases separated the two germline ends. Germline CDR1 and CDR2: GTSNPN and SVGIG (reference sequence). CDR3 bases read: TGTGCCTGGGGCCGTTGGGGGCAGGAGACC. Protein: CAWGRWGQET. The whole CDR3 sequence reads CAWGRWGQETQYF.

Notes on this clone: The CDR3 is cut off 3 residues early in the read; its end comes from the germline J gene. This chain links TRBV19 with TRBJ1-2; tentatively, D is TRBD1 (5 bases). From germline, CDR1 is LNHDA and CDR2 SQIVND (reference sequence). Trimming left V 1 base short and J 4 bases short, with 13 bases between. This CDR3 contains 15 residues. The covered CDR3 bases are TGTGCCAGTAGTATAGGACAGACCATTGGCTATGGC. This gives the protein CASSIGQTIGYG. The whole CDR3 sequence reads CASSIGQTIGYGYTF.

About this clone: The CDR3 goes on 3 residues after the read ends, and that part is filled in from the germline J gene. The rearrangement links TRBV7-2 to TRBJ1-2; 7 bases match TRBD1. The V gene's germline CDR1 is SGHTA and CDR2 FQGNSA. This CDR3 is 12 amino acids long. The CDR3 DNA, read in part, is TGTGCCAGCAGTCCAAGGACAGGTGCC. Translated, it gives CASSPRTGA. The full CDR3 reads CASSPRTGAYTF.

The sample holds a few counts of this clone. The CDR3: CASSSRGRETQYF. CDR3 DNA, as far as it was read: TGTGCCAGCAGCTCACGGGGGAGGGAGACC. The chain links TRBV7-2 to TRBJ2-5, with a tentative D call TRBD2 (6 bases). The read ends 3 residues early relative to the CDR3; the germline J gene fills the gap. The germline gives CDR1 SGHTA, CDR2 FQGNSA. V dropped 4 bases and J dropped 5 bases, with 11 bases sitting between them. The CDR3 covers 13 residues. Combining the CDR3 with reference TRBV7-2 and TRBJ2-5 gives the whole variable domain GAGVSQSPSNKVTEKGKDVELRCDPISGHTALYWYRQSLGQGLEFLIYFQGNSAPDKSGLPSDRFSAERTGGSVSTLTIQRTQQEDSAVYLCASSSRGRETQYFGPGTRLLVL.

In its sample, this clone was seen a few times. CDR3 bases read: TGTGCCAGCAGTGAGCAGGGGGAATCCTACGAG. It specifies CASSEQGESYE. The entire CDR3 protein reads CASSEQGESYEQYF. The chain couples TRBV2 to TRBJ2-7; TRBD1 aligns across 7 bases. The read halts 3 residues ahead of the CDR3 end, with the missing end drawn from the germline J gene. Germline V CDR1 and CDR2: SNHLY, FYNNEI. Trimming at V came to 3 bases and at J to 1 base, leaving 3 bases not matched to a gene. CDR3 length: 14 amino acids.

There are a few counts of this clone. One end of the junction does not line up with germline, which may come from a read error. The CDR3 end falls 3 residues outside the read, so it is completed with the germline J gene. The chain combines TRBV7-7 with TRBJ2-5; TRBD1 might be the D (6 bases). The germline V gene encodes CDR1 SSHAT and CDR2 FNYEAQ (reference sequence). The CDR3 is 13 residues long. The CDR3 bases that were read are TGTGCTAGCAGCTCTGACAGGCAAGAGACC. It translates to CASSSDRQET. The entire CDR3 sequence reads CASSSDRQETQYF. Variable domain in full (rest from reference TRBV7-7 and TRBJ2-5): GAGVSQSPRYKVTKRGQDVTLRCDPISSHATLYWYQQALGQGPEFLTYFNYEAQPDKSGLPSDRFSAERPEGSISTLTIQRTEQRDSAMYRCASSSDRQETQYFGPGTRLLVL.

This clone occurred a few times. The sequence runs out 3 residues before the end of the CDR3; the remainder is reconstructed from the germline J gene. The V and J genes are TRBV11-3 and TRBJ2-5, with 11 bases lining up with TRBD2. Losses at the gene ends were 6 bases for V and 2 bases for J; bases not matched to a gene: 2. CDR1 is SGHNT, CDR2 YENEEA, per germline. The length of the CDR3 is 14 residues. The sequenced part of the CDR3 DNA is TGTGCCAGCAGGGTAGCGGGGGGGCAAGAGACC. Translating gives CASRVAGGQET. The whole CDR3 protein reads CASRVAGGQETQYF.

As concerns this clone: Read coverage stops 3 residues before the CDR3 terminus; the germline J gene supplies the remainder. V usage is TRBV19 and J usage is TRBJ1-5, with 7 nucleotides matching TRBD1. This CDR3 is built from 18 residues. The ends lost 4 bases at V and 0 bases at J; junction bases unmatched: 12. CDR1 is LNHDA and CDR2 is SQIVND in the germline V gene (reference sequence). The sequenced CDR3 bases are TGTGCCAGTAGTAACGACAGGGTGACCCTTTATAGCAATCAGCCC. This codes for CASSNDRVTLYSNQP. In full, the CDR3 reads CASSNDRVTLYSNQPQHF.

This clone is termed medium-sized. The CDR3 end falls 3 residues outside the read, so it is completed with the germline J gene. The chain has TRBV5-6 and TRBJ2-2; D not certain. The CDR3 is 15 residues long. From germline, CDR1 is SGHDT and CDR2 YYEEEE. Trimming removed 0 bases from V and 2 bases from J, with 8 bases in between. CDR3 DNA, as far as it was read: TGTGCCAGCAGCTTGGGGTCAGTCAACACCGGGGAG. The encoded protein is CASSLGSVNTGE. The whole CDR3 region reads CASSLGSVNTGELFF.

This clone appeared many times. From the germline J gene comes the end of the CDR3, since the read stops 3 residues before it. The V call is TRBV29-1, the J call TRBJ1-1; possibly TRBD1 for D (5 bases). V gave up 5 bases and J gave up 6 bases, with 22 bases separating them. The CDR3 is 15 amino acids. CDR1 and CDR2 from the germline V gene are SQVTM and ANQGSEA. This CDR3 reads CSVRAGSGLVPEAFF. The covered CDR3 bases are TGCAGCGTTCGGGCAGGGAGTGGGCTAGTCCCTGAA. The full variable domain, rest sourced from reference TRBV29-1 and TRBJ1-1, is SAVISQKPSRDICQRGTSLTIQCQVDSQVTMMFWYRQQPGQSLTLIATANQGSEATYESGFVIDKFPISRPNLTFSTLTVSNMSPEDSSIYLCSVRAGSGLVPEAFFGQGTRLTVV.

Concerning this clone itself: The read stops 3 residues short of the end of the CDR3; the missing end is completed from the germline J gene. The V call is TRBV2, the J call TRBJ2-7; possible D gene TRBD1, 6 bases. V shed 6 bases and J shed 2 bases, with 17 bases lying between them. The CDR3 covers 15 residues. CDR1 SNHLY and CDR2 FYNNEI come from the germline V gene. CDR3 amino acids: CASSSPTGSPYEQYF. CDR3 DNA (partial): TGTGCCAGCAGCTCCCCGACAGGTTCCCCCTACGAG.

Of note for this clone: Read coverage stops 3 residues before the CDR3 terminus; the germline J gene supplies the remainder. This sequence joins TRBV19 and TRBJ2-5, with D maybe TRBD2 (7 bases). V lost 4 bases and J 2 bases, leaving 20 bases between the germline ends. CDR3 size: 17 residues. CDR1 LNHDA and CDR2 SQIVND come from the germline V gene (reference sequence). CDR3 bases read: TGTGCCAGTAGTACCCCCCTTCGCGGGGGCTCACAAGAGACC. Encoded protein: CASSTPLRGGSQET. The complete CDR3 sequence is CASSTPLRGGSQETQYF.

As for this clone: The read ends 3 residues before the CDR3 terminus; that terminus is restored from the germline J gene. The V and J genes are TRBV18 and TRBJ1-2; 7 bases are shared with TRBD1. The CDR3 totals 13 residues. The J segment lost 5 bases and the V segment lost 3 bases, leaving 3 bases of the junction unmatched. Germline V CDR1 and CDR2: KGHSH, LQKENI. The CDR3 spells CASSPGTDYGYTF. The covered CDR3 bases are TGTGCCAGCTCACCCGGGACAGATTATGGC.

CDR3 loop: CASSLGRGGTEAFF. The sequenced part of the CDR3 DNA is TGTGCCAGCAGCTTAGGTAGGGGAGGGACTGAA. The rearrangement uses TRBV7-2 and TRBJ1-1; possible D gene TRBD1, 5 bases. The CDR3 end lies 3 residues beyond the end of the read and is filled in from the germline J gene. This CDR3 has 14 amino acids. Per germline, CDR1 SGHTA and CDR2 FQGNSA. V was cut by 1 base and J by 5 bases, with 11 bases left in between.

This clone was seen a handful of times. The covered CDR3 bases are TGTGCCAGCAGCTTAGATCCAGGTAGCACAGATACG. Translated, it gives CASSLDPGSTDT. The complete CDR3 reads CASSLDPGSTDTQYF. V gene TRBV7-9 combines with J gene TRBJ2-3; D call uncertain. The read finishes 3 residues shy of the CDR3 end, and the germline J gene is used to complete it. V lost 1 base and J 0 bases, leaving 8 bases between the germline ends. The V gene's germline CDR1 is SEHNR and CDR2 FQNEAQ (reference sequence). The CDR3 runs to 15 residues. Looking up the rest from reference TRBV7-9 and TRBJ2-3 gives the full variable domain: DTGVSQNPRHKITKRGQNVTFRCDPISEHNRLYWYRQTLGQGPEFLTYFQNEAQLEKSRLLSDRFSAERPKGSFSTLEIQRTEQGDSAMYLCASSLDPGSTDTQYFGPGTRLTVL.

As concerns this clone: The CDR3 end is not reached by the read, which stops 3 residues before it; the germline J gene fills it in. The rearrangement links TRBV7-9 to TRBJ1-6; D perhaps matches TRBD1 (5 bases). Germline V gives CDR1 SEHNR, CDR2 FQNEAQ (reference sequence). The CDR3 covers 15 residues. Between the trimmed V and J ends, which lost 5 bases and 1 base, there was a span of 9 bases. Partial CDR3 DNA: TGTGCCAGCAGCCCCAGGGATTCCTATAATTCACCC. This sequence encodes CASSPRDSYNSP. The CDR3 in its entirety is CASSPRDSYNSPLHF.

This clone counts as medium-sized. Its ends do not fully match the called genes, so a read error is possible. The CDR3 end lies 3 residues beyond the end of the read and is filled in from the germline J gene. V and J are TRBV4-2 and TRBJ1-5; a possible D gene is TRBD1 (5 bases). The CDR3 length is 16 residues. From germline, CDR1 is LGHNA and CDR2 YNFKEQ. CDR3 region: CASSQDLRGGNQPQHF. The sequenced CDR3 bases are TGCGCCAGCAGCCAAGATCTAAGGGGTGGCAATCAGCCC.